These 25 T cell receptor beta chains were all obtained from the same sample, sequenced in a study of blood T cell repertoires in COVID-19. Libraries were prepared by immunoSEQ multiplex PCR; TCRdb keeps only in-frame clonotypes and omits some of them. The sample has around 300,000 clones, 90% seen once; the top ten hold 3.5% to 4.5%. Sequencing used PBMCs or T cells enriched from blood (not recorded which). The receptors were sampled from a woman aged 18-30 years with acute COVID-19.

This chain connects TRBV4-1 to TRBJ2-2; 7 bases map to TRBD1. Germline CDR1 and CDR2: MGHRA and YSYEKL. The J segment lost 7 bases and the V segment lost 10 bases, leaving 15 bases of the junction unmatched. This CDR3 is built from 15 residues. The CDR3 bases are TGCGCCACGTGTGGGACAGCGGCGGAGGACGGGGAGCTGTTTTTT. This sequence encodes CATCGTAAEDGELFF.

The J gene is TRBJ1-6, the V gene TRBV18; 8 bases match TRBD1. Trimming cost V 2 bases and J 6 bases; bases outside gene matches: 9. The CDR3 covers 17 residues. CDR1 is KGHSH and CDR2 is LQKENI in the germline V gene. The CDR3 loop is CASSPNTAGGSNSPLHF. CDR3 DNA: TGTGCCAGCTCACCAAATACCGCAGGGGGCAGTAATTCACCCCTCCACTTT.

The rearrangement joins TRBV11-2 to TRBJ2-7, with D perhaps matching TRBD2 (5 bases). The CDR3 loop spans 14 amino acids. The germline V gene has CDR1 SGHAT and CDR2 FQNNGV. With 5 bases removed from V and 1 base from J, the gap between germline ends came to 12 bases. CDR3 DNA: TGTGCCAGCAGCCGAAACGAGGGATCCTACGAGCAGTACTTC. Amino acid sequence: CASSRNEGSYEQYF.

This clone was detected only a few times. V usage is TRBV7-8 and J usage is TRBJ1-1, with 10 bases lining up with TRBD1. Per the germline V gene, CDR1 is SGHVS and CDR2 is FQNEAQ. J was trimmed by 4 bases and V by 3 bases; bases with no gene match: 20. The CDR3 is 20 residues long. The CDR3 region has the DNA TGTGCCAGCAGCTTCTTTCCGGGACAGGGGTTAAGAGGGGTCGGCACTGAAGCTTTCTTT. It yields the protein CASSFFPGQGLRGVGTEAFF.

The chain has TRBV24-1 and TRBJ2-1, with 12 nucleotides matching TRBD2. The length of the CDR3 is 19 residues. Trimming removed 0 bases from V and 6 bases from J; junction bases left unmatched: 11. Germline loops: CDR1 KGHDR, CDR2 SFDVKD. The CDR3 coding sequence is TGTGCCACCAGTGATTTGCCCGCAAGAGGGACTAGCGGGCTCAATGAGCAGTTCTTC. Encoded protein: CATSDLPARGTSGLNEQFF.

This clone has just one count. The chain carries TRBV6-5 and TRBJ1-1; D perhaps matches TRBD1 (5 bases). The CDR3 extends over 13 amino acids. Germline V CDR1 and CDR2: MNHEY, SVGAGI. The ends were cut back, 11 bases at V and 1 base at J, with 14 bases in the middle. The DNA of the CDR3 is TGTGCCTCCTTGGGACTGTCGAACACTGAAGCTTTCTTT. Its protein product is CASLGLSNTEAFF.

V is TRBV7-9 and J is TRBJ1-5, with 8 bases that match TRBD1. Germline lookup yields CDR1 SEHNR and CDR2 FQNEAQ (reference sequence). The ends lost 4 bases at V and 1 base at J; junction bases unmatched: 6. The CDR3 has 16 amino acids. The CDR3 is CASSWAGGRSNQPQHF. In nucleotides, the CDR3 is TGTGCCAGCAGCTGGGCAGGGGGCAGGAGCAATCAGCCCCAGCATTTT.

CDR3 nucleotide sequence: TGTGCCAGCAGTTACCAGGGGGGTTTCACAGATACGCAGTATTTT. Protein sequence: CASSYQGGFTDTQYF. The V and J genes are TRBV6-5 and TRBJ2-3, with D possibly TRBD1 on 7 matching bases. The length of the CDR3 is 15 residues. Per germline, CDR1 MNHEY and CDR2 SVGAGI. Between the trimmed V and J ends, which lost 2 bases and 2 bases, there was a span of 11 bases.

J is TRBJ1-3 and V is TRBV5-1; weak D call: TRBD1 (5 bases). CDR1 is SGHRS, CDR2 YFSETQ, per germline. CDR3 length equals 14 residues. V lost 1 base and J 2 bases, leaving 7 bases between the germline ends. Written as DNA, the CDR3 is TGCGCCAGCAGCTTGATAGGGGCTGGAAACACCATATATTTT. It is translated as CASSLIGAGNTIYF.

This chain joins TRBV5-1 and TRBJ2-5; D unclear. Per germline, CDR1 SGHRS and CDR2 YFSETQ. The germline V and J ends were trimmed by 4 bases and 2 bases, with 15 bases remaining between them. CDR3 length: 15 amino acids. The CDR3 protein is CASSLTASPQETQYF. The CDR3, as DNA: TGCGCCAGCAGCCTAACAGCCTCCCCTCAAGAGACCCAGTACTTC.

The chain has TRBV28 and TRBJ1-1; TRBD1 matches 11 bases. The CDR3 is 14 amino acids. The germline V gene has CDR1 MDHEN and CDR2 SYDVKM. The trim removed 10 bases at V and 7 bases at J, leaving 11 bases unmatched. CDR3 coding DNA: TGTGCCATCCGGACCGGGACAGGGGGTGTTGAAGCTTTCTTT. This gives the protein CAIRTGTGGVEAFF.

Points on this clone: One end of the junction fails to match germline, which may point to a read error. The CDR3 spells CASREGLAGPYEQYF. CDR3 DNA sequence: TGTGCCAGCAGAGAAGGACTAGCGGGCCCCTACGAGCAGTACTTC. This chain connects TRBV6-1 to TRBJ2-7; TRBD2 matches 11 bases. Germline V gives CDR1 MNHNS, CDR2 SASEGT. The CDR3 length is 15 residues.

This clone is a singleton in its sample. The chain joins TRBV16 to TRBJ1-5; possibly TRBD1 for D (6 bases). From germline, CDR1 is KGHSY and CDR2 FQNENV. CDR3 length equals 15 residues. V lost 2 bases to trimming and J lost 2 bases, with 10 bases between them. CDR3 coding DNA: TGTGCCAGCAGCCAAGGGGCAGGGGGCAATCAGCCCCAGCATTTT. Residues: CASSQGAGGNQPQHF.

This clone was detected only once. The chain couples TRBV7-2 to TRBJ1-3, with D tentatively TRBD1 (5 bases). The V gene lost 3 bases and the J gene lost 0 bases, with 6 bases spanning the gap. The V gene's germline CDR1 is SGHTA and CDR2 FQGNSA. The CDR3 has 14 residues. Here the CDR3 DNA reads TGTGCCAGCAGCTTTACAGGCTCTGGAAACACCATATATTTT. Its protein is CASSFTGSGNTIYF.

The V call is TRBV28, the J call TRBJ1-5; TRBD1 matches 7 bases. CDR1 and CDR2 from the germline V gene are MDHEN and SYDVKM. V lost 8 bases, J lost 5 bases, and 9 bases stayed unmatched. This CDR3 is built from 14 residues. This chain's CDR3 is CASWQGDSYQPQHF. CDR3 DNA: TGTGCCAGCTGGCAGGGGGACAGCTATCAGCCCCAGCATTTT.

This chain connects TRBV7-3 to TRBJ2-1, with TRBD2 matching over 9 bases. The CDR3 runs 15 residues. CDR1 SGHTA and CDR2 FQGTGA come from the germline V gene. The junction had 5 bases not matched to a gene; V was cut back by 2 bases and J by 6 bases. As DNA, the CDR3 is TGTGCCAGCAGCTTAGTGGCGGGAGGGACCAATGAGCAGTTCTTC. It codes for CASSLVAGGTNEQFF. Looking up the rest from reference TRBV7-3 and TRBJ2-1 gives the full variable domain: GAGVSQTPSNKVTEKGKYVELRCDPISGHTALYWYRQSLGQGPEFLIYFQGTGAADDSGLPNDRFFAVRPEGSVSTLKIQRTERGDSAVYLCASSLVAGGTNEQFFGPGTRLTVL.

This rearrangement joins TRBV28 to TRBJ2-1; tentatively, D is TRBD1 (5 bases). V dropped 7 bases and J dropped 2 bases, with 12 bases sitting between them. Per the germline V gene, CDR1 is MDHEN and CDR2 is SYDVKM. This CDR3 has 14 amino acids. In DNA, the CDR3 is TGTGCCAGCACCCAGGGTCCCCCCTACAATGAGCAGTTCTTC. Encoded protein: CASTQGPPYNEQFF.

The chain carries TRBV4-2 and TRBJ2-1, with 8 bases that match TRBD1. Germline assignment: CDR1 LGHNA and CDR2 YNFKEQ. This CDR3 contains 16 residues. V dropped 4 bases and J dropped 8; count of bases not matched to a gene: 13. The chain's CDR3 is CASSPPGQALSDEQFF. In DNA, the CDR3 is TGTGCCAGCAGCCCGCCGGGACAGGCCCTATCGGATGAGCAGTTCTTC.

The J gene is TRBJ2-5, the V gene TRBV7-9, with D tentatively TRBD2 (5 bases). V gave up 1 base and J gave up 5 bases, with 20 bases separating them. Germline loops: CDR1 SEHNR, CDR2 FQNEAQ (reference sequence). The CDR3 has 17 residues. CDR3 amino acids: CASSLGVLQRRRETQYF. The CDR3 nucleotides are TGTGCCAGCAGCTTAGGGGTCCTCCAGCGCAGGAGGGAGACCCAGTACTTC.

The chain carries TRBV29-1 and TRBJ1-4; weak D call: TRBD1 (6 bases). Trimming removed 1 base at V and 7 bases at J, with 10 bases between. Germline CDR1 SQVTM, CDR2 ANQGSEA. This CDR3 has 13 residues. The CDR3 DNA reads as TGCAGCGTTGAAGGAGCCAGGGGTGAAAAACTGTTTTTT. It specifies CSVEGARGEKLFF.

The V call is TRBV11-3, the J call TRBJ1-1; 11 nucleotides match TRBD1. CDR1 SGHNT and CDR2 YENEEA come from the germline V gene. With V trimmed by 5 bases and J by 5 bases, 7 bases remained unmatched. There are 15 residues in the CDR3. CDR3 sequence: CASSRGQGARTEAFF. CDR3 DNA sequence: TGTGCCAGCAGCCGCGGACAGGGGGCTAGGACTGAAGCTTTCTTT. The full variable domain, with the rest looked up from reference TRBV11-3 and TRBJ1-1, is EAGVVQSPRYKIIEKKQPVAFWCNPISGHNTLYWYLQNLGQGPELLIRYENEEAVDDSQLPKDRFSAERLKGVDSTLKIQPAELGDSAVYLCASSRGQGARTEAFFGQGTRLTVV.

This rearrangement joins TRBV27 to TRBJ1-2; the D gene is possibly TRBD1 (6 bases). CDR3 length: 14 residues. V lost 5 bases and J 7 bases, leaving 17 bases between the germline ends. Germline loops: CDR1 MNHEY, CDR2 SMNVEV (reference sequence). CDR3 in amino acids: CASSLKGDSGGYTF. DNA for the CDR3: TGTGCCAGCAGTCTCAAGGGGGATTCGGGTGGCTACACCTTC.

The gene calls are TRBV28 and TRBJ1-5; D may be TRBD1 (6 bases). Trimming removed 5 bases at V and 9 bases at J, with 17 bases between. Germline V CDR1 and CDR2: MDHEN, SYDVKM. The CDR3 loop spans 14 amino acids. CDR3 sequence reads: CASSITTGASPQHF. The CDR3 DNA reads as TGTGCCAGCAGTATCACGACAGGCGCATCGCCCCAGCATTTT.

This clone has a handful of counts. CDR3 in DNA: TGTGCCAGCAGTCTAGGACAGGGGGACACCATATATTTT. Its translation: CASSLGQGDTIYF. J is TRBJ1-3 and V is TRBV28, with 10 bases lining up with TRBD1. The CDR3 covers 13 residues. The trim removed 5 bases at V and 8 bases at J, leaving 3 bases unmatched. The germline V gene encodes CDR1 MDHEN and CDR2 SYDVKM.

This chain joins TRBV11-3 and TRBJ1-1; 9 bases are a match to TRBD1. The length of the CDR3 is 15 residues. The J segment lost 6 bases and the V segment lost 2 bases, leaving 7 bases of the junction unmatched. The V gene's germline CDR1 is SGHNT and CDR2 YENEEA. CDR3 loop: CASSLRGQGASEAFF. CDR3 bases: TGTGCCAGCAGCTTAAGGGGACAGGGAGCATCTGAAGCTTTCTTT.